This T cell receptor beta chain appears in the sequencing data of a study (dated by TCRdb to 2016 to 2017). Trimming at the junction amounts to 2 bases on V and 5 bases on J, and the germline ends lie 9 bases apart. From cysteine to phenylalanine, the CDR3 is 14 amino acids long. Only the CDR3 DNA is retained, 42 bases long and in frame from the first base. CDR1 and CDR2 are read off the germline V gene (reference sequence) as MNHNY and SVGAGI. Points on this clonotype: No cognate antigen has been identified for it. The record has no base qualities; no much larger clone is one base away.

Library construction relied on RT-PCR. These reads were obtained on an Illumina MiSeq. In-frame beta chains were kept once TCRdb had trimmed the public reads at Q25 with fastp and called clones with MiXCR. Under each unique CDR3 protein, matching rows form one entry showing the most common genes and DNA. Counted in this sample were 550,000 to 750,000 distinct CDR3 sequences; approximately 14% of them appeared once. About 3.6% of the sample goes to the ten largest clones. The sequence came from a female donor in good health, serving as a healthy control. The sample comprised memory CD4+ T cells from blood. The chain couples TRBV6-6 to TRBJ1-4; 5 matching bases give a weak D call of TRBD1. The nucleotide sequence reads as follows: TGTGCCAGCAGTTACGGGGCCAGGAATGAAAAACTGTTTTTT. This codes for CASSYGARNEKLFF.